This passage covers 7 T cell receptor beta chains from one sample sequenced in a study of vaccination and CD4 T cells after COVID-19. Treatment defined: approximately nine-day PBMC culture with coronavirus spike peptide pools or control peptides (ViraFEST assay). The Oncomine TCR Beta short-read assay generated sequence data from the DNA of cultured CD4+ T cells. MiXCR, applied by TCRdb to the PCR reads, yields one record per CDR3 protein. Of about 15,000 distinct CDR3 sequences in the sample, approximately 30% are singletons; the top ten hold roughly a sixth. No antigen has been assigned to these receptors. Sequencing was carried out using cultured CD4+ T cells from blood. Receptors were obtained from a human donor with COVID-19.

This rearrangement joins TRBV11-2 to TRBJ2-7, with D perhaps being TRBD1 or TRBD2 (5 bases each). The CDR3 is 13 residues long. Deletions cut 6 bases from V and 6 bases from J, with 15 bases between. Germline-derived CDR1 and CDR2 are SGHAT and FQNNGV. The CDR3 region is CASRDPGLSEQYF. CDR3 nucleotides: TGTGCCAGCAGGGACCCGGGGCTCTCCGAGCAGTACTTC.

This clonotype was seen only a few times. The chain uses TRBV11-2 and TRBJ2-5, with TRBD2 identical over 10 bases. Germline-derived CDR1 and CDR2 are SGHAT and FQNNGV. This CDR3 comprises 16 residues. V dropped 1 base and J dropped 4; count of bases not matched to a gene: 6. The CDR3 bases are TGTGCCAGCAGCTTAGGTAGCGGGGGGCTGGGAGAGACCCAGTACTTC. This codes for CASSLGSGGLGETQYF.

This clonotype was seen a handful of times. One end of the junction varies from germline; a read error may be responsible. This rearrangement joins TRBV7-6 to TRBJ2-2, with TRBD2 matching 15 bases. Germline CDR1 is SGHVS and CDR2 is FNYEAQ. The CDR3 is made up of 16 amino acids. The CDR3 region is CASSSGLAGGTGELFF. The CDR3 DNA is TGTGCTAGCAGCTCGGGACTAGCGGGGGGCACCGGGGAGCTGTTTTTT. Full variable domain (rest looked up from reference TRBV7-6 and TRBJ2-2): GAGVSQSPRYKVTKRGQDVALRCDPISGHVSLYWYRQALGQGPEFLTYFNYEAQQDKSGLPNDRFSAERPEGSISTLTIQRTEQRDSAMYRCASSSGLAGGTGELFFGEGSRLTVL.

This clonotype occurred a few times. This chain joins TRBV24-1 and TRBJ2-3, with D hard to call. Germline lookup yields CDR1 KGHDR and CDR2 SFDVKD. There are 13 residues in the CDR3. The V end lost 1 base, the J end lost 8 bases, and 9 bases lay between the germline ends. The CDR3 loop is CATSDFSRATQYF. The CDR3, as DNA: TGTGCCACCAGTGATTTCTCACGAGCTACGCAGTATTTT.

This clonotype was recorded a few times. The rearrangement joins TRBV7-2 to TRBJ2-1; TRBD2 aligns across 10 bases. Germline V gene sequence: CDR1 SGHTA, CDR2 FQGNSA. Germline trimming cut 2 bases from V and 6 bases from J; bases unmatched to any gene: 4. This CDR3 is built from 15 residues. The CDR3 spells CASSLKSGGANEQFF. As DNA, the CDR3 is TGTGCCAGCAGCTTAAAAAGCGGGGGGGCCAATGAGCAGTTCTTC.

The chain uses TRBV11-3 and TRBJ1-1; 8 nucleotides match TRBD1. In germline, CDR1 is SGHNT, CDR2 YENEEA. Germline trimming cut 6 bases from V and 0 bases from J; bases unmatched to any gene: 9. The CDR3 runs 16 residues. The DNA for the CDR3 is TGTGCCAGCAGACTCGACAGGGGCCCGGTGAACACTGAAGCTTTCTTT. This translates into CASRLDRGPVNTEAFF.

The chain combines TRBV23-1 with TRBJ2-1; a weak D match, TRBD1 (6 bases). TRBV23-1 has ORF status, its function being uncertain. Trimming took 6 bases from V and 4 from J, leaving 10 bases between them. The CDR3 extends over 13 amino acids. CDR3 nucleotides: TGCGCCAGCAGACAGGGCCGATACAATGAGCAGTTCTTC. Translated: CASRQGRYNEQFF.